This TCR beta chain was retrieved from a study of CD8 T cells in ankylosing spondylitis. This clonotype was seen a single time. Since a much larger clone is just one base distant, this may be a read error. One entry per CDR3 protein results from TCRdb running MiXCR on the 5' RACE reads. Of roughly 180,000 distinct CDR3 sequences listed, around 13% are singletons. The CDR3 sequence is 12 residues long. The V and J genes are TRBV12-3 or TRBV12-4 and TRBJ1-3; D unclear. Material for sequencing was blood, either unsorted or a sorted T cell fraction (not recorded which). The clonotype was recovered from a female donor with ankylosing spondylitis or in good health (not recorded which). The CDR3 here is CVSSLYGNTIYF. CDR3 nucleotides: TGTGTCAGCAGCTTATATGGAAACACCATATATTTT.